These T cell receptor beta chains were read from a single sample in a study of blood T cells in healthy people across ages. TCRdb passed the 5' RACE reads through MiXCR, listing each CDR3 protein once. The table includes some 1.7 million distinct CDR3 sequences, roughly 27% detected once. Input material: blood. The source of these receptors is a woman under 40 in good health. Each CDR3 is given with its conserved first and last residue. Each record gives: J gene, clone size, V gene, D gene, CDR3 protein, CDR3 DNA. D genes are given only for firm matches. Expanded clones are given a class, and other clones once, few, many or no size at all.

>TRBJ2-5|.|TRBV7-2|TRBD1
CASSLGQGATGAQYF
TGTGCCAGCAGCTTAGGACAGGGAGCTACCGGGGCCCAGTACTTC
>TRBJ1-1|few|TRBV12-3/TRBV12-4|TRBD1
CASSLSPGQATTEAFF
TGTGCCAGCAGTTTGAGCCCCGGACAGGCGACCACTGAAGCTTTCTTT
>TRBJ1-1|.|TRBV29-1|.
CSLRKGDREAFF
TGCAGCCTGAGAAAGGGGGACCGTGAAGCTTTCTTT
>TRBJ2-5|many|TRBV20-1|.
CSASTETQYF
TGCAGTGCTAGTACGGAGACCCAGTACTTC
>TRBJ2-1|.|TRBV4-1|.
CASSRRAGEYNEQFF
TGCGCCAGCTCGCGGAGGGCAGGGGAGTACAATGAGCAGTTCTTC
>TRBJ2-1|once|TRBV5-1|TRBD1
CASSSIPGTAYNEQFF
TGCGCCAGCAGCTCAATCCCCGGGACAGCATACAATGAGCAGTTCTTC
>TRBJ2-7|.|TRBV20-1|TRBD2
CSARESSGRTREQYF
TGCAGTGCTAGAGAGAGTAGCGGGAGAACGCGCGAGCAGTACTTC
>TRBJ1-1|.|TRBV12-3/TRBV12-4|.
CASSFLRTEAFF
TGTGCCAGCAGTTTCCTACGAACTGAAGCTTTCTTT
>TRBJ2-7|few|TRBV2|TRBD2
CASSGTSATYEQYF
TGTGCCAGCAGCGGGACTAGCGCCACCTACGAGCAGTACTTC
>TRBJ1-2|.|TRBV28|.
CGSNSNYGYTF
TGTGGCAGCAATTCCAACTATGGCTACACCTTC
>TRBJ1-6|.|TRBV20-1|.
CSAREPPNSPLHF
TGCAGTGCTAGAGAACCGCCAAATTCACCCCTCCACTTT
>TRBJ2-3|.|TRBV5-1|TRBD2
CASSFGLAGGLADTQYF
TGCGCCAGCAGCTTTGGACTAGCGGGGGGGTTAGCAGATACGCAGTATTTT